This T cell receptor (beta chain) was captured by sequencing in a study of CD8+CD57+ T cells in acquired aplastic anemia. Overall study: DNA from sorted CD4+ and CD8+ cells averaged roughly 3.2 ug.

The TCR beta profiling, which covered VDJ combination and CDR3 sequence, was carried out using genomic DNA as the template. MiXCR was run by TCRdb on the reads, yielding one entry per CDR3 protein. The sample shows roughly 160,000 distinct CDR3 sequences, 40% to 50% of them seen only once. CD8+CD57+ cell expansion, shown by flow cytometry, had occurred in the patients selected for sequencing. Among the patients, all had severe acquired aplastic anemia. Whole-study results and caveats: Fewer than 35 CD8+ CDR3 sequences occurred in both the patients and the controls.

This clonotype was counted many times. Its matching antigen is unknown. V was clipped by 2 bases and J by 2 bases; unmatched bases: 5. There are 15 residues in the CDR3. CDR1 is SEHNR, CDR2 FQNEAQ, per germline (reference sequence). The specimen sequenced was sorted CD4+, CD8+, or CD8+CD57+ T cells (not recorded which) from PBMCs. This TCR was recovered from a human donor with aplastic anemia. The chain has TRBV7-9 and TRBJ1-1, with 7 bases fitting TRBD1. Here the CDR3 reads CASSLSGQDNTEAFF. CDR3 nucleotide sequence: TGTGCCAGCAGCTTATCTGGACAGGACAACACTGAAGCTTTCTTT. Looking up the rest from reference TRBV7-9 and TRBJ1-1 gives the full variable domain: DTGVSQNPRHKITKRGQNVTFRCDPISEHNRLYWYRQTLGQGPEFLTYFQNEAQLEKSRLLSDRFSAERPKGSFSTLEIQRTEQGDSAMYLCASSLSGQDNTEAFFGQGTRLTVV.